This TCR beta chain emerged from a study of T cell clonotyping in hematopoietic cell transplantation. Comments on this clone: What it recognizes is unknown.

Sequencing used immunoSEQ multiplex PCR; TCRdb keeps in-frame clones, though not all of them. The sample has about 1,200 clones; under 50% are singletons. Study-level points and caveats: Pathologically expanded recipient clonotypes increased progressively from day 30 to day 180 as diversity fell. At the given depth, recipient repertoires were over 97% de novo clonotypes.

The starting material was PBMCs, obtained 180 days after allogeneic stem cell transplant. This receptor was taken from a male patient aged 45-60 years who had an allogeneic stem cell transplant from an unrelated donor, so T cells may come from the graft donor. Some clones in this sample may be carry-over from other donors' samples.

CDR3 sequence reads: CASRISGSVETQYF. The DNA of the CDR3 is TGTGCCAGCAGAATTTCGGGGAGTGTAGAGACCCAGTACTTC. The chain employs TRBV6-5 and TRBJ2-5, with D perhaps matching TRBD2 (5 bases). This CDR3 has 14 residues. Per the germline V gene, CDR1 is MNHEY and CDR2 is SVGAGI. Trimming pared 6 bases from V and 4 bases from J, leaving 15 bases between.